The 5 T cell receptor beta chains below were found in one sample sequenced in a study of T cells in Graves' hyperthyroidism and ophthalmopathy. From RNA transcripts, TCR beta CDR3 regions were amplified. The HTBI set primed first-round TCR CDR3 RT-PCR. In TCRdb, the multiplex PCR reads were re-called with MiXCR into one record per CDR3 protein. The sample holds some 770,000 distinct CDR3 sequences, 15% to 20% seen once. The sequenced material came from blood. All receptors derive from a man between 18 and 29 years old with Graves' hyperthyroidism.

This clonotype was seen ten or more times. J is TRBJ2-1 and V is TRBV15, with D tentatively TRBD2 (6 bases). This CDR3 comprises 16 residues. V lost 4 bases and J lost 4, with 17 bases in between. Germline CDR1 reads LNHNV; CDR2 reads YYDKDF (reference sequence). CDR3 DNA sequence: TGTGCCACCAGCACCACGGCGGGGAGGAGGTACAATGAGCAGTTCTTC. Its protein product is CATSTTAGRRYNEQFF.

Remarks on this clonotype: This is likely a read error, given that the CDR3 carries no conserved phenylalanine or tryptophan at its end. V usage is TRBV2 and J usage is TRBJ2-1, with D possibly TRBD2 on 6 matching bases. Germline-derived CDR1 and CDR2 are SNHLY and FYNNEI. This CDR3 has 16 amino acids. Trimming removed 6 bases at V and 0 bases at J, with 15 bases between. CDR3 nucleotides: TGTGCCAGCAGAGGGACTGGCGGAAGCTCCTACAATGAGCAGTTCCTC. This encodes CASRGTGGSSYNEQFL.

This clonotype was seen more than once but under ten times. The chain's CDR3 is CASSLGFGTGNTEAFF. CDR3 in DNA: TGTGCCAGCAGCTTAGGGTTCGGAACCGGGAACACTGAAGCTTTCTTT. V usage is TRBV7-9 and J usage is TRBJ1-1; D is ambiguous. The V end lost 1 base, the J end lost 1 base, and 13 bases lay between the germline ends. This CDR3 has 16 amino acids. Germline assignment: CDR1 SEHNR and CDR2 FQNEAQ (reference sequence).

The chain couples TRBV4-3 to TRBJ1-6; 11 bases are a match to TRBD1. V shed 0 bases and J 6 bases; nucleotides not matched to a gene: 7. CDR1 LGHNA and CDR2 YSLEER come from the germline V gene. The CDR3 spans 18 residues. In nucleotides, the CDR3 is TGCGCCAGCAGCCAAGATTTAGGGACAGGGGGAAGTAATTCACCCCTCCACTTT. Translation: CASSQDLGTGGSNSPLHF.

This clonotype turned up a few times. V and J are TRBV28 and TRBJ1-6; TRBD1 might be the D (6 bases). V lost 5 bases, J lost 9 bases, and 14 bases lay in between. The CDR3 covers 14 residues. Germline V gene data show CDR1 as MDHEN and CDR2 as SYDVKM. The CDR3 region has the DNA TGTGCCAGCAGTCCAGGGGTAATAGCTTCACCCCTCCACTTT. Translation: CASSPGVIASPLHF.